A single sample is the source of the 2 T cell receptor beta chains below, sequenced in a study of OX40 agonist ivuxolimab in advanced cancers. Using immunoSEQ multiplex PCR, the repertoire was profiled, and TCRdb retains in-frame clones only, with some absent. The table includes around 51,000 clones, roughly 90% detected once. Source: CD4+ or CD8+ T cells sorted from blood, taken in a trial of the OX40 agonist ivuxolimab. The receptors here all came from an adult with an advanced solid tumor such as melanoma, head and neck, liver or kidney cancer.

V gene TRBV4-2 combines with J gene TRBJ2-5, with D perhaps TRBD2 (6 bases). The CDR3 covers 14 residues. Deletions cut 0 bases from V and 4 bases from J, with 9 bases between. The germline V gene has CDR1 LGHNA and CDR2 YNFKEQ. The DNA for the CDR3 is TGTGCCAGCAGCCAAGAAGGAGGGCTAGAGACCCAGTACTTC. Its protein is CASSQEGGLETQYF.

The chain is built from TRBV5-1 and TRBJ2-7; TRBD1 is a possible D gene (5 bases). This CDR3 is 15 amino acids long. Germline V lookup: CDR1 SGHRS, CDR2 YFSETQ. V was trimmed by 0 bases and J by 6 bases, leaving 16 bases between them. CDR3 DNA sequence: TGCGCCAGCAGCTTGGGGGGCACTCTGTTGGCCGAGCAGTACTTC. Protein sequence: CASSLGGTLLAEQYF.